This T cell receptor beta chain was identified during a study of CD8 T cells in cerebrospinal fluid in Alzheimer's disease (dated by TCRdb to the early 2020s). With respect to the entire study: To assess CSF T cell clonal expansion, the study used two single-cell approaches: plate-based nested PCR sequencing and droplet-based sequencing. The study examined whether cerebrospinal fluid from healthy elderly individuals and from patients with neurodegenerative disease contained clonally expanded T cells. In the droplet-based CSF analysis comparing patients with controls, 10 or so healthy controls (around 11,000 cells) and 10 or so patients with MCI or Alzheimer's disease (around 9,700 cells) were included. A total of fewer than 30 samples were covered by the CSF gene-expression analysis, which included Parkinson's disease patients. Here is what the overall study found, with its caveats: The authors cautioned that detecting EBV-specific TCRs in CSF does not establish a causal link between EBV and Alzheimer's disease. The EBV-specific clones were neither the most highly expanded clones nor enriched among patients. In pooled data, a highly expanded clone (at least 3% of TCRs) occurred in 1 of 10 healthy subjects versus most of the 6 Alzheimer's patients. In patients with MCI or Alzheimer's disease, the biggest CSF clone accounted for a larger percentage of TCRs than in controls. Only samples with detectable clones (roughly eleven healthy, 5 MCI, 5 AD, 6 PD) were included in the overall clonality comparison.

Parkinson's disease patients served as a neurodegenerative disease comparison group, because antigen-specific T cells had previously been reported in Parkinson's disease blood. None of the participants had acute infectious disease, and every participant was in good physical condition. Neurodegeneration in patients was confirmed with biomarkers including neurofilament, amyloid-beta and tau. A live/dead marker was used to sort live CSF cells for droplet-based sequencing. CSF was obtained by lumbar puncture, and immune cells were pelleted by centrifugation at 300g. CSF samples were checked for red blood cells, and any sample contaminated with blood was excluded. CSF cells were cryopreserved by placing the cells in freezing medium, freezing the cells overnight at -80 degrees C, and then storing the cells in liquid nitrogen. Before analysis, CSF samples were stored for less than six months. The library was made by 10x single-cell sequencing. 10X Genomics single-cell V(D)J and 5' gene-expression libraries were used to profile CSF cells. CSF single-cell TCR libraries were sequenced on an Illumina NextSeq550. The authors' pipeline ran thus. V(D)J reads were aligned to the vdj-GRCh38 alts ensemble 2.0.0 reference and were analysed with the Cell Ranger vdj pipeline. A clonotype was defined as a group of cell barcodes sharing the same set of productive CDR3 nucleotide sequences. To connect clonality with transcriptional profiles, clonotype information was added to the gene-expression metadata in Seurat v3.0. Any CSF cell with more than 1,800 genes, more than 7,500 UMIs or more than 10% mitochondrial reads was excluded. CDR3-beta sequences were compared against VDJdb to identify TCRs with known antigen specificity. Only TCRs with complete alpha and beta chains were included in the network analysis of clone sharing, which used the R package qgraph. TCRdb reprocessed the reads and provides one entry for every CDR3 protein sequence; no DNA is given. Clone size and V and J calls follow TCRdb, not the original study. The table held for this sample gives about 790 distinct CDR3 sequences. 13% of the sample is in the top ten clones.

Frequency shows this clonotype is medium-sized (0.01 to 0.1%); no count was noted. This receptor's antigen is unknown. The germline V gene (reference sequence) yields MNHEY for CDR1 and SMNVEV for CDR2. Spanning cysteine to phenylalanine, the CDR3 consists of 14 amino acids. The DNA sequence is not available. The TCR comes from a human donor with Parkinson's disease. The sequenced material came from cerebrospinal fluid. The sequence links TRBV27 to TRBJ2-7; without DNA, the TCRdb call of TRBD1 cannot be checked. The CDR3 reads CASSPQGIAYEQYF.